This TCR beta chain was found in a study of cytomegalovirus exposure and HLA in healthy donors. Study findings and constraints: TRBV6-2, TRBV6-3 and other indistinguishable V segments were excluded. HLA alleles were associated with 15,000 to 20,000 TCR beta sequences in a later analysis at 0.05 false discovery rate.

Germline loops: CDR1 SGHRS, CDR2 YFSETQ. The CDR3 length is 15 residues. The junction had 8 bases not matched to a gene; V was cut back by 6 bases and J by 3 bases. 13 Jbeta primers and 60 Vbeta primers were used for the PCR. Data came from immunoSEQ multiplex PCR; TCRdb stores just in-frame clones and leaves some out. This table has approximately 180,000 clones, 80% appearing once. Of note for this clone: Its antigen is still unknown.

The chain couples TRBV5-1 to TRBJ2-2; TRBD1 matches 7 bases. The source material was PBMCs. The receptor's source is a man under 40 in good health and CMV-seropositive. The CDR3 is CASISGTAHTGELFF. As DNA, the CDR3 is TGCGCCAGCATTTCCGGGACAGCCCACACCGGGGAGCTGTTTTTT. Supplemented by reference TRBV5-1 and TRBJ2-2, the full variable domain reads KAGVTQTPRYLIKTRGQQVTLSCSPISGHRSVSWYQQTPGQGLQFLFEYFSETQRNKGNFPGRFSGRQFSNSRSEMNVSTLELGDSALYLCASISGTAHTGELFFGEGSRLTVL.